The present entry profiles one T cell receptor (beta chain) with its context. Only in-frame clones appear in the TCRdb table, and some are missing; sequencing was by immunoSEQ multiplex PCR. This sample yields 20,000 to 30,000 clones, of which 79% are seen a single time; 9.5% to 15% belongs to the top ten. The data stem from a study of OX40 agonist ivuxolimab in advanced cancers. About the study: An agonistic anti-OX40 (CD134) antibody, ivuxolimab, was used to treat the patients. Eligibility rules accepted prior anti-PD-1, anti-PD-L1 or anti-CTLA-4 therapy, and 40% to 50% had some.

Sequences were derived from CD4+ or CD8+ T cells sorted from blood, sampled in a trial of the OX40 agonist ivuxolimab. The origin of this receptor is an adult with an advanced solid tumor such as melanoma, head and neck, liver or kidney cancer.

CDR3 sequence (DNA): TGCGCCAGCAGCTCGGGACAGGGTGGGGAAAAACTGTTTTTT. It encodes CASSSGQGGEKLFF. V gene TRBV5-1 combines with J gene TRBJ1-4, with 9 nucleotides matching TRBD1. This CDR3 comprises 14 residues. Germline V gene data show CDR1 as SGHRS and CDR2 as YFSETQ. The junction had 5 bases not matched to a gene; V was cut back by 3 bases and J by 8 bases.